This T cell receptor beta chain was sequenced during a study of technical replicates of blood from several donors. The data were produced by immunoSEQ multiplex PCR, yet TCRdb's version contains in-frame clones alone and is incomplete. The sample lists some 80,000 clones, roughly 90% occurring once. The CDR3 sequence is 14 residues long. Germline V gene lookup returns CDR1 LGHNA and CDR2 YNFKEQ. The J segment lost 4 bases and the V segment lost 6 bases, leaving 3 bases of the junction unmatched. The J gene is TRBJ2-1, the V gene TRBV4-2; 10 bases fit TRBD2. What was sequenced was T cells isolated from PBMCs. This clonotype was obtained from a human donor in good health. CDR3 residues: CASSRLAGYNEQFF. The CDR3 nucleotides read TGTGCCAGCAGTCGACTAGCGGGTTACAATGAGCAGTTCTTC.